These 22 T cell receptor beta chains came from one sample sequenced in a study of patients with pleural tuberculosis. TCRdb re-called the reads with MiXCR, one entry per CDR3 protein. The sample shows about 50,000 distinct CDR3 sequences, about 7.3% of them seen only once. Receptor source: a human donor with pleural tuberculosis.

There are many counts of this clonotype. V is TRBV24-1 and J is TRBJ2-1; TRBD2 agrees at 7 bases. CDR3 length: 16 residues. V lost 0 bases, J lost 6 bases, and 7 bases stayed unmatched. The germline V gene has CDR1 KGHDR and CDR2 SFDVKD. CDR3 DNA: TGTGCCACCAGTGATTTGGACGCGGGAGCAGGCAATGAGCAGTTCTTC. It specifies CATSDLDAGAGNEQFF.

This clonotype was found many times. The rearrangement joins TRBV20-1 to TRBJ1-3; TRBD1 agrees at 8 bases. The CDR3 length is 13 residues. CDR1 and CDR2 (germline): DFQATT, SNEGSKA (reference sequence). J lost 4 bases, V lost 4 bases, and 3 bases had no gene match. CDR3 region: CSATGGNGNTIYF. DNA for the CDR3: TGCAGTGCTACAGGGGGCAACGGAAACACCATATATTTT.

Comments on this clonotype: A much larger clone is a single base away; this may be a read error. The chain employs TRBV10-3 and TRBJ1-4; tentatively, D is TRBD1 (6 bases). CDR3 length: 14 residues. Germline V CDR1 and CDR2: ENHRY, SYGVKD. The CDR3 region has the DNA TGTGCCATCAGTGAAACAGGGTTTGGCGAAAAACTGCTTTTT. Translation gives CAISETGFGEKLLF.

This clonotype was recorded many times. V usage is TRBV6-2 or TRBV6-3 and J usage is TRBJ1-1; D gene ambiguous. V was pared by 6 bases and J by 2 bases, with 4 bases between. The length of the CDR3 is 11 residues. The germline V gene has CDR1 MNHEY and CDR2 SVGEGT. The CDR3 protein is CASRLNTEAFF. In DNA, the CDR3 is TGTGCCAGCAGACTTAACACTGAAGCTTTCTTT.

This clonotype was counted a few times. One end of the junction varies from germline; a read error may be responsible. The chain combines TRBV7-7 with TRBJ2-5, with 8 bases that match TRBD1. Germline CDR1 SSHAT, CDR2 FNYEAQ (reference sequence). The CDR3 totals 14 residues. CDR3 sequence: CASSNRGFQETQYF. The DNA of the CDR3 is TGTGCTAGCAGCAACAGGGGGTTCCAAGAGACCCAGTACTTC.

This clonotype was detected ten times or more. V is TRBV27 and J is TRBJ1-1, with 7 bases fitting TRBD1. The CDR3 loop spans 14 amino acids. Germline trimming cut 4 bases from V and 5 bases from J; bases unmatched to any gene: 7. Per germline, CDR1 MNHEY and CDR2 SMNVEV (reference sequence). CDR3 loop: CASSSGQTVTEAFF. The CDR3 DNA reads TGTGCCAGCAGTTCGGGACAGACGGTAACTGAAGCTTTCTTT.

There are many counts of this clonotype. The gene calls are TRBV11-2 and TRBJ2-1; no reliable D call. There are 15 residues in the CDR3. Per germline, CDR1 SGHAT and CDR2 FQNNGV. Trimming took off 2 bases at V and 0 bases at J, with 8 bases between the two ends. The CDR3 region has the DNA TGTGCCAGCAGCTTACTCCAAAGCTCCTACAATGAGCAGTTCTTC. Protein product: CASSLLQSSYNEQFF. The whole variable domain, filled in from reference TRBV11-2 and TRBJ2-1, reads EAGVAQSPRYKIIEKRQSVAFWCNPISGHATLYWYQQILGQGPKLLIQFQNNGVVDDSQLPKDRFSAERLKGVDSTLKIQPAKLEDSAVYLCASSLLQSSYNEQFFGPGTRLTVL.

There are a few counts of this clonotype. The gene calls are TRBV29-1 and TRBJ2-3, with 8 bases fitting TRBD2. CDR1 SQVTM and CDR2 ANQGSEA come from the germline V gene. This CDR3 region has 16 residues. The J segment lost 3 bases and the V segment lost 3 bases, leaving 11 bases of the junction unmatched. The CDR3 here is CSVDAAAGDWTDTQYF. In DNA, the CDR3 is TGCAGCGTTGACGCAGCAGCGGGAGATTGGACAGATACGCAGTATTTT.

The table lists this clonotype with many counts. This chain links TRBV15 with TRBJ2-1; either TRBD1 or TRBD2 may supply D (5 bases each). The CDR3 is made up of 17 amino acids. V lost 0 bases, J lost 7 bases, and 19 bases lay in between. Germline values: CDR1 LNHNV, CDR2 YYDKDF (reference sequence). The DNA for the CDR3 is TGTGCCACCAGCAGAGATCCGGGGCTCGGAAAAGGAAATGAGCAGTTCTTC. It translates to CATSRDPGLGKGNEQFF. Complete variable domain (other parts from reference TRBV15 and TRBJ2-1): DAMVIQNPRYQVTQFGKPVTLSCSQTLNHNVMYWYQQKSSQAPKLLFHYYDKDFNNEADTPDNFQSRRPNTSFCFLDIRSPGLGDTAMYLCATSRDPGLGKGNEQFFGPGTRLTVL.

This clonotype was seen ten or more times. This chain joins TRBV4-1 and TRBJ1-1; D perhaps matches TRBD1 (6 bases). CDR3 length: 15 residues. Germline V lookup: CDR1 MGHRA, CDR2 YSYEKL. V was trimmed by 7 bases and J by 4 bases, leaving 19 bases between them. The CDR3 DNA follows: TGCGCCAGCACCATCAGCGGGGGAGGGGGCACTGAAGCTTTCTTT. As protein: CASTISGGGGTEAFF.

This clonotype was seen at least ten times. The J gene is TRBJ2-3, the V gene TRBV11-1; D not certain. The germline gives CDR1 SGHAT, CDR2 FQDESV (reference sequence). The V end was cut by 2 bases, the J end by 3 bases, with 9 bases between. The CDR3 is 14 amino acids. CDR3 amino acids: CASSLWTGTDTQYF. The CDR3 bases are TGTGCCAGCAGCTTATGGACCGGGACAGATACGCAGTATTTT.

This clonotype was recorded at least ten times. The chain couples TRBV28 to TRBJ2-3, with D perhaps TRBD2 (6 bases). The CDR3 is made up of 14 amino acids. V was clipped by 7 bases and J by 4 bases, with 15 bases between them. Germline CDR1 and CDR2: MDHEN and SYDVKM. The CDR3 DNA is TGTGCCAGCACCCGCGGGGTATGGGCAGATACGCAGTATTTT. The encoded protein is CASTRGVWADTQYF.

At least ten counts were recorded for this clonotype. This chain uses TRBV2 with TRBJ2-5; D may match TRBD1 or TRBD2 (5 bases each). Germline V gene sequence: CDR1 SNHLY, CDR2 FYNNEI. There are 13 residues in the CDR3. Trimming pared 7 bases from V and 2 bases from J, leaving 11 bases between. This CDR3 is CASTGTGQETQYF. CDR3 bases: TGTGCCAGCACTGGGACCGGACAAGAGACCCAGTACTTC. Full variable domain (rest looked up from reference TRBV2 and TRBJ2-5): EPEVTQTPSHQVTQMGQEVILRCVPISNHLYFYWYRQILGQKVEFLVSFYNNEISEKSEIFDDQFSVERPDGSNFTLKIRSTKLEDSAMYFCASTGTGQETQYFGPGTRLLVL.

This clonotype was recorded at least ten times. The genes are TRBV9 and TRBJ1-1, with 7 bases lining up with TRBD1. This CDR3 is built from 13 residues. Germline V CDR1 and CDR2: SGDLS, YYNGEE. Trimming cost V 0 bases and J 4 bases; bases outside gene matches: 0. The CDR3 region has the DNA TGTGCCAGCAGCGTAGACAGGGGCACTGAAGCTTTCTTT. The encoded protein is CASSVDRGTEAFF.

This clonotype came up many times. The rearrangement links TRBV2 to TRBJ2-1, with 7 positions matching TRBD2. The V gene's germline CDR1 is SNHLY and CDR2 FYNNEI. The V gene end was trimmed by 5 bases and the J gene end by 3 bases; junction bases not matched to a gene: 4. CDR3 size: 14 residues. In DNA, the CDR3 is TGTGCCAGCAGTAGCGGGAAGAACTACAATGAGCAGTTCTTC. It is translated as CASSSGKNYNEQFF.

This clonotype came up many times. J is TRBJ1-2 and V is TRBV20-1; 7 positions agree with TRBD1. CDR1 and CDR2 (germline): DFQATT, SNEGSKA (reference sequence). CDR3 length: 12 residues. The V and J ends lost 4 bases and 8 bases, in that order; junction bases with no gene match: 7. The CDR3 bases are TGCAGTGCTACCGGACAGGAGGAGGGCTACACCTTC. Translation: CSATGQEEGYTF.

Ten or more counts support this clonotype. V is TRBV7-1 and J is TRBJ2-3; weak D call: TRBD1 (6 bases). TRBV7-1 is annotated as an ORF whose role is uncertain. The CDR3 runs to 17 residues. Deletions cut 2 bases from V and 6 bases from J, with 21 bases between. CDR3 in amino acids: CASSSLPRGSLEDTQYF. In DNA form, the CDR3 reads TGTGCCAGCAGCTCATTACCCAGGGGATCCTTAGAGGATACGCAGTATTTT.

This clonotype was recorded at least ten times. This chain uses TRBV20-1 with TRBJ2-1; D call uncertain. This CDR3 has 11 residues. Germline lookup yields CDR1 DFQATT and CDR2 SNEGSKA (reference sequence). With 0 bases removed from V and 12 bases from J, the gap between germline ends came to 9 bases. CDR3 in amino acids: CSARDGLGQFF. The DNA for the CDR3 is TGCAGTGCTAGAGATGGCTTGGGGCAGTTCTTC.

This clonotype was picked up many times. CDR3 nucleotide sequence: TGTGCCATCTCGGACAGCGCGAACACCGGGGAGCTGTTTTTT. Amino acids: CAISDSANTGELFF. V gene TRBV24-1 combines with J gene TRBJ2-2, with TRBD1 as a possible D gene (6 bases). Germline V gene sequence: CDR1 KGHDR, CDR2 SFDVKD. Trimming removed 11 bases from V and 0 bases from J, with 12 bases in between. The CDR3 runs to 14 residues.

At least ten counts were recorded for this clonotype. Here the CDR3 reads CASRTTGGSNQPQHF. The DNA of the CDR3 is TGTGCCAGCAGAACGACAGGGGGTAGCAATCAGCCCCAGCATTTT. The chain combines TRBV27 with TRBJ1-5; TRBD1 aligns across 9 bases. The germline V gene has CDR1 MNHEY and CDR2 SMNVEV (reference sequence). Losses at the gene ends were 6 bases for V and 0 bases for J; bases not matched to a gene: 3. CDR3 length equals 15 residues.

In this sample, this clonotype turned up many times. DNA of the CDR3: TGTGCCAGTACCCCCATTGGACAAACAAGGGTCGCTTTCTTT. It codes for CASTPIGQTRVAFF. V and J are TRBV19 and TRBJ1-1; possible D gene TRBD1, 5 bases. In germline, CDR1 is LNHDA, CDR2 SQIVND (reference sequence). The CDR3 runs 14 residues. The V end lost 7 bases, the J end lost 11 bases, and 23 bases lay between the germline ends. Supplemented by reference TRBV19 and TRBJ1-1, the full variable domain reads DGGITQSPKYLFRKEGQNVTLSCEQNLNHDAMYWYRQDPGQGLRLIYYSQIVNDFQKGDIAEGYSVSREKKESFPLTVTSAQKNPTAFYLCASTPIGQTRVAFFGQGTRLTVV.

This clonotype was recorded at least ten times. This chain links TRBV11-1 with TRBJ2-3, with 9 bases that match TRBD2. The germline gives CDR1 SGHAT, CDR2 FQDESV (reference sequence). This CDR3 region has 16 residues. J lost 3 bases, V lost 6 bases, and 10 bases had no gene match. CDR3 protein: CASREIAGVLTDTQYF. In DNA form, the CDR3 reads TGTGCCAGCAGAGAAATAGCGGGAGTTCTGACAGATACGCAGTATTTT.